The 20 T cell receptor beta chains in this list originate from one sample, sequenced in a study of CD8 T cells in ankylosing spondylitis. TCRdb fed the 5' RACE reads into MiXCR, producing one record per CDR3 protein. The table includes around 150,000 distinct CDR3 sequences, about an eighth detected once. The sample consisted of blood, either unsorted or a sorted T cell fraction (not recorded which). These receptors all come from a female donor with ankylosing spondylitis or in good health (not recorded which).

This clonotype turned up a few times. The V call is TRBV7-3, the J call TRBJ2-3; D ambiguous. Trimming pared 5 bases from V and 1 base from J, leaving 10 bases between. CDR3 length: 14 amino acids. Germline V gives CDR1 SGHTA, CDR2 FQGTGA. This CDR3 is CASSEQPGTDTQYF. CDR3 sequence (DNA): TGTGCCAGCAGCGAACAGCCGGGCACAGATACGCAGTATTTT.

At least ten counts were recorded for this clonotype. The chain's CDR3 is CSVGPRQGSSYNEQFF. Written as DNA, the CDR3 is TGCAGCGTTGGCCCCCGGCAAGGGAGCTCCTACAATGAGCAGTTCTTC. The chain is built from TRBV29-1 and TRBJ2-1; possible D gene TRBD2, 5 bases. V gave up 4 bases and J gave up 0 bases, with 16 bases separating them. Germline-derived CDR1 and CDR2 are SQVTM and ANQGSEA. This CDR3 is built from 16 residues.

This clonotype was recorded many times. For the CDR3, the DNA is TGTGCCAGCAGTGGACGACCCAGGGAGCTGTTTTTT. It is translated as CASSGRPRELFF. The chain recombines TRBV12-3 or TRBV12-4 with TRBJ1-4; D is ambiguous. The J call is doubtful: the DNA matches TRBJ2-2 better. The CDR3 is 12 residues long.

This clonotype was counted at least ten times. The V call is TRBV4-1, the J call TRBJ2-1; TRBD1 matches 7 bases. Germline values: CDR1 MGHRA, CDR2 YSYEKL. V trimming: 4 bases; J trimming: 5 bases; junction bases outside the gene matches: 11. CDR3 length equals 16 residues. The CDR3 loop is CASSRPSDRPNNEQFF. The CDR3 nucleotides are TGCGCCAGCAGCCGACCGTCGGACAGGCCCAACAATGAGCAGTTCTTC.

On this clonotype: Given a much more abundant clone one base away, this may be a read error. This rearrangement joins TRBV7-3 to TRBJ2-1; 13 positions agree with TRBD2. CDR1 and CDR2 (germline): SGHTA, FQGTGA. The CDR3 is 16 amino acids. The DNA of the CDR3 is TGTGCCAGCAGTCTACTAGCGGGGGGGCCGCAGTATGAGCAGTCCTTC. Its protein product is CASSLLAGGPQYEQSF.

The rearrangement joins TRBV7-9 to TRBJ2-1; D remains ambiguous. Germline CDR1 is SEHNR and CDR2 is FQNEAQ (reference sequence). CDR3 length equals 13 residues. V shed 5 bases and J shed 6 bases, with 11 bases lying between them. In DNA, the CDR3 is TGTGCCAGCAGCCCCACTCGGACCAATGAGCAGTTCTTC. Its protein is CASSPTRTNEQFF.

At least ten counts were recorded for this clonotype. The chain combines TRBV6-2 or TRBV6-3 with TRBJ2-7; 9 nucleotides align to TRBD1. Per germline, CDR1 MNHEY and CDR2 SVGEGT. The ends lost 7 bases at V and 0 bases at J; junction bases unmatched: 13. The CDR3 consists of 17 residues. DNA for the CDR3: TGTGCCAGCAATCCTTCCGGGACAGGGCGACTCTCCTACGAGCAGTACTTC. It codes for CASNPSGTGRLSYEQYF.

At least ten counts were recorded for this clonotype. DNA of the CDR3: TGCAGCGTTGACCACCAGCCCGGGGTTCAGGGGCCTATAACCTTC. Encoded protein: CSVDHQPGVQGPITF. V gene TRBV29-1 combines with J gene TRBJ1-2; D may be TRBD1 (6 bases). Trimming stripped 3 bases from V and 14 bases from J, with 28 bases between. CDR1 and CDR2 (germline): SQVTM, ANQGSEA. This CDR3 has 15 residues.

The sample holds many counts of this clonotype. The rearrangement links TRBV12-3 or TRBV12-4 to TRBJ2-2; TRBD1 is a possible D gene (6 bases). The CDR3 covers 15 residues. Trimming removed 2 bases from V and 4 bases from J, with 11 bases in between. In nucleotides, the CDR3 is TGTGCCAGCAGTTTACGACAGGATGGCACCGGGGAGCTGTTTTTT. This codes for CASSLRQDGTGELFF.

The sample holds many counts of this clonotype. The chain recombines TRBV11-2 with TRBJ1-2; D might be TRBD1 (6 bases). The CDR3 extends over 19 amino acids. Germline CDR1 reads SGHAT; CDR2 reads FQNNGV. Trimming stripped 1 base from V and 7 bases from J, with 28 bases between. CDR3 region: CASSLVSKGGSSYSGGYTF. The CDR3 nucleotides read TGTGCCAGCAGCTTAGTCTCTAAGGGGGGTTCGAGTTATTCGGGTGGCTACACCTTC.

This clonotype was counted many times. The chain uses TRBV29-1 and TRBJ2-7; perhaps TRBD1 as D (5 bases). Germline CDR1 SQVTM, CDR2 ANQGSEA. The CDR3 runs to 14 residues. V lost 6 bases to trimming and J lost 0 bases, with 15 bases between them. Written as DNA, the CDR3 is TGCAGCGTCGCAGGGTCTCAAACCTCCTACGAGCAGTACTTC. Translating gives CSVAGSQTSYEQYF.

The V and J genes are TRBV29-1 and TRBJ1-2; TRBD1 is a possible D gene (6 bases). The V end lost 6 bases, the J end lost 2 bases, and 13 bases lay between the germline ends. This CDR3 comprises 13 residues. Germline V CDR1 and CDR2: SQVTM, ANQGSEA. This chain's CDR3 is CSVRGGVNYGYTF. Written as DNA, the CDR3 is TGCAGCGTCCGAGGGGGGGTGAACTATGGCTACACCTTC.

This clonotype was found many times. V gene TRBV20-1 combines with J gene TRBJ1-6; 7 positions agree with TRBD1. The germline CDR1 and CDR2 sequences are DFQATT and SNEGSKA (reference sequence). V shed 3 bases, J shed 7 bases, and the junction held 6 bases outside the gene matches. There are 14 residues in the CDR3. The CDR3 coding sequence is TGCAGTGCTAGGGAGGGGGCAAGGAATTCACCCCTCCACTTT. The encoded protein is CSAREGARNSPLHF.

This clonotype has at least ten counts. The chain carries TRBV29-1 and TRBJ2-7; no firm D call. Trimming left V 1 base short and J 7 bases short, with 14 bases between. This CDR3 has 13 residues. Germline V gene data show CDR1 as SQVTM and CDR2 as ANQGSEA. CDR3 DNA: TGCAGCGTTGAAGGCCCCATGACGAGTGAGCAGTACTTC. Residues: CSVEGPMTSEQYF.

This clonotype was seen many times. The chain joins TRBV5-1 to TRBJ2-1; 9 bases align to TRBD2. The V gene's germline CDR1 is SGHRS and CDR2 YFSETQ. This CDR3 comprises 13 residues. V shed 7 bases and J 9 bases; nucleotides not matched to a gene: 8. This CDR3 reads CASGAGGQSEQFF. CDR3 DNA: TGCGCCAGCGGGGCGGGGGGGCAGAGTGAGCAGTTCTTC.

The chain uses TRBV5-5 and TRBJ2-1, with a weak D call TRBD2 (5 bases). CDR3 length: 16 residues. Per the germline V gene, CDR1 is SGHKS and CDR2 is YYEKEE (reference sequence). Trimming stripped 4 bases from V and 6 bases from J, with 20 bases between. DNA of the CDR3: TGTGCCAGCAGCCCCCAGCCGGGAATTGGGGTCAATGAGCAGTTCTTC. This codes for CASSPQPGIGVNEQFF. Full variable domain (outside the CDR3, taken from reference TRBV5-5 and TRBJ2-1): DAGVTQSPTHLIKTRGQQVTLRCSPISGHKSVSWYQQVLGQGPQFIFQYYEKEERGRGNFPDRFSARQFPNYSSELNVNALLLGDSALYLCASSPQPGIGVNEQFFGPGTRLTVL.

Here the CDR3 reads CASRFGTSGSNEQFF. The DNA for the CDR3 is TGCGCCAGCAGGTTTGGGACTAGCGGGAGCAATGAGCAGTTCTTC. This sequence joins TRBV5-1 and TRBJ2-1, with 14 bases aligning to TRBD2. V gave up 5 bases and J gave up 6 bases; unmatched junction bases: 4. Germline V gives CDR1 SGHRS, CDR2 YFSETQ. The CDR3 loop spans 15 amino acids.

This clonotype appeared many times. The chain employs TRBV3-1 and TRBJ2-1; the D is unclear. The CDR3 has 12 amino acids. Trimming left V 3 bases short and J 7 bases short, with 7 bases between. Germline CDR1 and CDR2: LGHDT and YNNKEL (reference sequence). The CDR3 sequence: CASSHSVNEQFF. For the CDR3, the DNA is TGTGCCAGCAGCCACTCGGTGAATGAGCAGTTCTTC.

The sample holds many counts of this clonotype. This chain joins TRBV7-9 and TRBJ2-1; 10 bases align to TRBD2. This CDR3 comprises 14 residues. Germline lookup yields CDR1 SEHNR and CDR2 FQNEAQ (reference sequence). After removal of 5 bases from V and 10 bases from J, the junction contained 8 bases not matched to a gene. DNA of the CDR3: TGTGCCAGCAGCCCAAGCGGGGGGGCTCGAGAGCAGTTCTTC. It yields the protein CASSPSGGAREQFF.

The chain joins TRBV3-1 to TRBJ2-7; no definite D call. This CDR3 contains 13 residues. With 3 bases removed from V and 0 bases from J, the gap between germline ends came to 6 bases. Germline V gives CDR1 LGHDT, CDR2 YNNKEL (reference sequence). CDR3 in amino acids: CASSQEISYEQYF. CDR3 DNA sequence: TGTGCCAGCAGCCAGGAAATCTCCTACGAGCAGTACTTC.